This TCR beta chain is from a study of neurological immune-mediated disorders. Overall study findings and caveats: The expanded clones of different subjects shared no CDR3 amino acid sequences (suggesting private repertoires in all groups).

Trimming took off 1 base at V and 3 bases at J, with 4 bases between the two ends. The germline V gene has CDR1 GTSNPN and CDR2 SVGIG (reference sequence). The CDR3 has 11 residues. Sorted libraries were made with 850,000 to 1,000,000 CD4+ or CD8+ T cells. This clonotype was seen ten or more times. Antigen unknown. Over 190 million TCR-beta sequences (from 15-18 subjects) were yielded by each sequencing run. TCRdb independently ran MiXCR on the 5' RACE reads; one entry per CDR3 protein. The data contain approximately 10,000 distinct CDR3 sequences, around 21% of them singletons. This chain joins TRBV30 and TRBJ2-7; D unresolved. This sequence originates from a woman in her sixties with HTLV-1-associated myelopathy (HAM/TSP). Material for sequencing was CD8+ T cells from blood. CDR3 amino acids: CAWSGSYEQYF. The DNA for the CDR3 is TGTGCCTGGAGTGGGAGCTACGAGCAGTACTTC.